These T cell receptor beta chains were read from a single sample in a study of human T cells and chemical hapten exposure. TCRdb redid the calling of the RACE reads with MiXCR, one entry per CDR3 protein. The data hold a few hundred thousand distinct CDR3 sequences, with 6% to 7% observed a single time. This material consisted of whole blood, taken in connection with sensitization to the hapten diphenylcyclopropenone (DPC). The receptors derive from a woman between 18 and 29 years old with alopecia areata. Some clones in this sample may be carry-over from other donors' samples. Each CDR3 is given with its conserved first and last residue. The D gene is left open where the match is weak. The size of a clone is reported for some rows only, either as once, few or many, or as a class for expanded clones.

clone_size	v_call	d_call	j_call	cdr3_nt	cdr3_aa
few	TRBV7-2	TRBD2	TRBJ2-1	TGTGCCAGCAGCTTAGCGGGGGGGTTGGACAATGAGCAGTTCTTC	CASSLAGGLDNEQFF
NA	TRBV5-4	NA	TRBJ2-2	TGTGCCAGCAGCTTGTGGACAGTAACCTTCACCGGGGAGCTGTTTTTT	CASSLWTVTFTGELFF
few	TRBV28	NA	TRBJ1-1	TGTGCCAGCAGTTGGTGGCGGGAAGATGAAGCTTTCTTT	CASSWWREDEAFF
NA	TRBV10-3	TRBD2	TRBJ2-5	TGTGCCACCCGGACTAGCGGGGCTTCAGAGACCCAGTACTTC	CATRTSGASETQYF
few	TRBV11-2	TRBD2	TRBJ2-3	TGTGCCAGCAGCCCAGTATTCAGACTAGCGGGGGAGTTCTTCACAGATACGCAGTATTTT	CASSPVFRLAGEFFTDTQYF
NA	TRBV29-1	NA	TRBJ2-1	TGCAGCGGCGGACGGGACGGGGGTGAGCAGTTCTTC	CSGGRDGGEQFF
NA	TRBV5-5	TRBD1	TRBJ1-2	TGTGCCAGCAGCTTTCAGGGGGCGCTTGGCTACACCTTC	CASSFQGALGYTF
NA	TRBV4-1	TRBD1	TRBJ1-2	TGCGCCAGCAGCCAAGCCGCAGGGACAGGGGGCAAACTATACTATGGCTACACCTTC	CASSQAAGTGGKLYYGYTF
many	TRBV10-3	NA	TRBJ1-6	TGTGCCATCAGTGAGGCCAGGGCCCTAGGTTCACCCCTCCACTTT	CAISEARALGSPLHF
NA	TRBV9	NA	TRBJ2-1	TGTGCCAGCAGCCTAACGGCTGAGCAGTTCTTC	CASSLTAEQFF